A selection of T cell receptor beta chains follows, all from one sample in a study of beta chain features in type 1 diabetes. Assay: immunoSEQ multiplex PCR; the TCRdb copy retains only in-frame clones and omits some. The sample includes more than 250,000 clones, about a fifth seen only once; the top ten take more than 0.025%. Sequenced sample: naive CD4+ T cells from blood. The receptors stem from a woman aged 40 to 50 with type 1 diabetes. The CDR3 runs from the conserved cysteine through the conserved F or W. D genes are given only for firm matches. Clone size is stated in some rows and not others, as once, few, many or a class when expanded.

J	D	size	V	DNA	CDR3
TRBJ2-7	TRBD2	.	TRBV19	TGTGCCAGTGCGACTAGCGGGAGCTCCTACGAGCAGTACTTC	CASATSGSSYEQYF
TRBJ2-1	.	.	TRBV9	TGTGCCAGCAGCGGCTTACAGGGAACGGTCAATGAGCAGTTCTTC	CASSGLQGTVNEQFF
TRBJ1-2	.	few	TRBV25-1	TGTGCCAGCAGTAACGGCTATGGCTACACCTTC	CASSNGYGYTF
TRBJ1-4	.	few	TRBV15	TGTGCCACCAGCAGAGACCTCAGTGAAAAACTGTTTTTT	CATSRDLSEKLFF
TRBJ2-3	TRBD1	few	TRBV19	TGTGCCAGTAGTATAGATGGAAGGACAGGACGGGTGAATTTT	CASSIDGRTGRVNF
TRBJ2-7	TRBD2	.	TRBV5-1	TGCGCCAGCAGCTTGGAGGTAACTAGCGGGACCTGGTCCTACGAGCAGTACTTC	CASSLEVTSGTWSYEQYF
TRBJ1-1	.	.	TRBV5-4	TGTGCCAGCAGCGTTGACTCGAACACTGAAGCTTTCTTT	CASSVDSNTEAFF
TRBJ2-7	TRBD1	few	TRBV7-2	TGTGCCAGCAGCACCCCGACAGGGGCGTACTACGAGCAGTACTTC	CASSTPTGAYYEQYF
TRBJ2-7	TRBD2	.	TRBV9	TGTGCCAGCAGCGTAGAGTCTAGCGGCTGGGGGGAGCAGTACTTC	CASSVESSGWGEQYF
TRBJ2-2	.	.	TRBV7-3	TGTGCCAGCAGGGCAGCGAACACCGGGGAGCTGTTTTTT	CASRAANTGELFF
TRBJ1-2	TRBD1	.	TRBV5-1	TGCGCCAGCAGCGCGAGAAGCTCCGGGACAGGGGGCGACTACACCTTC	CASSARSSGTGGDYTF
TRBJ2-2	TRBD1	few	TRBV9	TGTGCCAGCAGCGTAGCCGCGCAGGGGGTCACCGGGGAGCTGTTTTTT	CASSVAAQGVTGELFF
TRBJ2-7	TRBD1	few	TRBV7-2	TGTGCCAGCAGCCCGGACAGGGGCTCCTACGAGCAGTACTTC	CASSPDRGSYEQYF
TRBJ2-3	.	.	TRBV4-1	TGCGCCAGCAGCCCCTTTGTTTGGGGCGCTCACACAGATACGCAGTATTTT	CASSPFVWGAHTDTQYF
TRBJ2-7	TRBD1	.	TRBV7-2	TGTGCCAGCAGCAGGACAGGGCGGGCCTACGAGCAGTACTTC	CASSRTGRAYEQYF
TRBJ2-5	TRBD1	few	TRBV7-9	TGTGCCAGCAGCTTAGGAACAGGGGGGACCCAAGAGACCCAGTACTTC	CASSLGTGGTQETQYF
TRBJ2-5	TRBD2	few	TRBV7-2	TGTGCCAGCAGCTTGGGACTAGCGGAAGAGACCCAGTACTTC	CASSLGLAEETQYF
TRBJ2-7	TRBD1	.	TRBV6-6	TGTGCCAGCAGTCTGGACAGGGACGAGCAGTACTTC	CASSLDRDEQYF